This is a list of T cell receptor beta chains from one sample in a study of T-cell memory formation after mild COVID-19. One entry per CDR3 protein results from TCRdb running MiXCR on the 5' RACE reads. Here the sample spans about 49,000 distinct CDR3 sequences, roughly a quarter being singletons. The sequenced material came from PBMCs or a T cell subset sorted from them (not recorded which). Every receptor here comes from a man aged 18-30 years who had mild COVID-19 (a few samples of this study predate the infection). Cell type and time point are not known. Each CDR3 is given with its conserved first and last residue. Fields, in order: J gene, V gene, clone size, CDR3 protein. The size field is filled for only some rows; it gives once, few, many or a size class.

TRBJ2-3,TRBV27,few,CASSALAGGNTDTQYF
TRBJ1-4,TRBV27,.,CASSRTGSNEKLFF
TRBJ2-3,TRBV7-9,many,CASIPTGEEDTQYF
TRBJ2-7,TRBV7-9,.,CASTPQSNEQYF
TRBJ2-6,TRBV6-1,few,CASSELRGANVLTF
TRBJ2-3,TRBV18,.,CASSPGVDTDTQYF
TRBJ2-3,TRBV7-9,few,CASSFPSIRGPLVDTQYF
TRBJ1-1,TRBV12-3/TRBV12-4,few,CASSLPGQEAFF
TRBJ1-1,TRBV6-5,few,CASSYGAMNTEAFF
TRBJ1-1,TRBV7-8,few,CASSLEAPVPGKNTEAFF
TRBJ2-7,TRBV6-1,.,CASSDGGGGYEQYF
TRBJ1-1,TRBV4-3,.,CASSQARGGTEAFF
TRBJ1-5,TRBV6-5,few,CASSPGTPNQPQHF
TRBJ2-2,TRBV29-1,.,CSVDAGTGELFF
TRBJ2-7,TRBV7-3,.,CASSRGPERVGEQYF
TRBJ1-1,TRBV7-2,few,CASSLEPGLWNTEAFF
TRBJ2-3,TRBV4-2,.,CASSNRLAGADTQYF
TRBJ2-3,TRBV7-9,many,CASSSWTGGETDTQYF
TRBJ2-5,TRBV12-3/TRBV12-4,.,CASRLPGLTTAQYF
TRBJ2-5,TRBV3-1,few,CASSRTGPGETQYF
TRBJ2-7,TRBV5-1,.,CASSLETEHMGQYF
TRBJ2-2,TRBV24-1,.,CATSSARSGELFF
TRBJ2-1,TRBV2,few,CASMINEQFF
TRBJ2-5,TRBV7-6,few,CASSFAGADETQYF
TRBJ2-3,TRBV7-9,few,CASSSQTGGTDTQYF
TRBJ2-1,TRBV12-3/TRBV12-4,.,CASSVAPFANEQFF
TRBJ2-1,TRBV9,few,CASSPWGGRNEQFF
TRBJ2-1,TRBV5-5,few,CASTSPLRPYNEQFF
TRBJ1-5,TRBV6-2/TRBV6-3,few,CASGRDNNQPQHF
TRBJ1-3,TRBV28,few,CASYPRGGPGNTIYF
TRBJ2-7,TRBV5-1,few,CASSHRRQTYEQYF
TRBJ2-5,TRBV7-9,few,CASSHRDRTGEETQYF
TRBJ1-5,TRBV5-6,few,CASSVRGAVNQPQHF
TRBJ2-3,TRBV5-1,.,CASRRGGYSTDTQYF
TRBJ2-5,TRBV11-2,few,CASSIHPAETQYF
TRBJ2-1,TRBV29-1,.,CSVEAVETIYNEQFF
TRBJ1-6,TRBV6-2/TRBV6-3,.,CASSVPWTGVDSPLHF
TRBJ2-6,TRBV15,.,CATSSIYQGSGANVLTF
TRBJ2-3,TRBV7-9,few,CASSLWADTQYF
TRBJ2-5,TRBV20-1,few,CSARAGVEGFQTQYF
TRBJ2-7,TRBV6-2/TRBV6-3,.,CAGAPGGAYEQYF
TRBJ1-1,TRBV12-3/TRBV12-4,.,CASSLGSGSEAFF
TRBJ2-3,TRBV5-6,few,CASSPTGNVDTQYF
TRBJ1-6,TRBV2,.,CASSEARGGRNSPLHF
TRBJ1-2,TRBV6-1,.,CATTDNWVYGYTF
TRBJ1-1,TRBV12-3/TRBV12-4,.,CASSPGQGAFF
TRBJ2-1,TRBV6-5,few,CATNSYNEQFF
TRBJ2-1,TRBV6-4,.,CASLRRNSSYNEQFF
TRBJ1-2,TRBV4-1,.,CASSRDSYGYTF
TRBJ2-2,TRBV20-1,once,CSARDRANTGELFF
TRBJ2-7,TRBV6-1,few,CASTPADSLGMYEQYF
TRBJ2-1,TRBV6-5,.,CASSNEAGGLSYNEQFF
TRBJ2-1,TRBV6-4,.,CASSDSGDRADEQFF
TRBJ2-1,TRBV12-3/TRBV12-4,few,CASSVLGGAYEQFF
TRBJ2-7,TRBV10-3,.,CAISESRGFNEQYF
TRBJ2-3,TRBV7-3,few,CASSFSGGGADTQYF
TRBJ1-5,TRBV6-5,few,CASTPGQGAQPQHF
TRBJ2-5,TRBV18,few,CASSPATGGAETQYF
TRBJ2-7,TRBV5-6,few,CASSYARDREFPMIRNEQYF